Listed below are T cell receptor beta chains from one sample, sequenced in a study of blood T cell repertoires in COVID-19. The method was immunoSEQ multiplex PCR; TCRdb's version includes in-frame clones alone and lacks a portion of them. The table lists around 140,000 clones, almost 85% of them singletons, with 3% to 3.5% in the top ten. Sequencing used PBMCs or T cells enriched from blood (not recorded which). Receptors were obtained from a woman aged 50 to 60 with acute COVID-19. The conserved cysteine and the conserved F or W are not part of the CDR3 here.

V,J,CDR3
TRBV20-1,TRBJ2-1,SASYIAGSSYNEQF
TRBV6-2/TRBV6-3,TRBJ1-2,ASSYLGQDLGIGYGYT
TRBV5-1,TRBJ2-5,ASSFGGGEETQY
TRBV9,TRBJ1-1,ASSVVGSGDRGPEAF
TRBV5-4,TRBJ2-1,ASSPGGQGNYNEQF
TRBV6-5,TRBJ1-3,ASSYSGRQGNTIY
TRBV7-2,TRBJ1-1,ASSPGQGASVAF
TRBV7-8,TRBJ1-3,ASSWDRANSGNTIY
TRBV6-5,TRBJ1-5,ASRRRQGVRQPQH
TRBV6-1,TRBJ2-7,ASSDGLAGVRPYEQY
TRBV19,TRBJ2-7,ASSIAAGGSEQY
TRBV14,TRBJ2-2,ASSQDRVNTGELF
TRBV4-1,TRBJ1-2,ASSQKTGSNYGYT
TRBV2,TRBJ2-7,ASSPDRGLNEQY
TRBV19,TRBJ1-1,ASIKQGAAEAF